A selection of T cell receptor beta chains follows, all from one sample in a study of vaccination effects on CD4 cells after COVID-19. These receptors' antigens are unknown. Sequencing used immunoSEQ multiplex PCR; TCRdb keeps in-frame clones, though not all of them. This sample has 22,000 or so clones; around 74% occur once, and the top ten carry less than 50%. Specimen: CD4+ T cells from PBMCs cultured with a peptide pool, collected before COVID-19 vaccination. The receptors were sampled from a human donor who had a prior SARS-CoV-2 infection. Both conserved end residues are part of each CDR3.

j_call | v_call | cdr3_aa
TRBJ2-3 | TRBV20-1 | CSAGYVDTQYF
TRBJ2-3 | TRBV25-1 | CASSAAEGADTQYF
TRBJ1-4 | TRBV5-4 | CASSLWPDEKLFF
TRBJ2-2 | TRBV6-5 | CASAEGSTGELFF
TRBJ2-7 | TRBV6-5 | CASSPGTLIANEQYF
TRBJ2-2 | TRBV5-4 | CASSLDWYTGELFF
TRBJ2-2 | TRBV5-1 | CASRLLAPNTGELFF
TRBJ1-4 | TRBV20-1 | CSASAQPLEEKLFF
TRBJ1-5 | TRBV7-2 | CASSLQGQFNQPQHF
TRBJ1-4 | TRBV5-6 | CASSLNRGGRTNEKLFF
TRBJ2-6 | TRBV27 | CASSLRPLGLAGGPSGANVLTF
TRBJ1-4 | TRBV11-2 | CASSLDPPQGVISTNEKLFF
TRBJ2-1 | TRBV15 | CATSGTWGGQFF
TRBJ1-2 | TRBV9 | CASSTGPGGSYRDGYTF
TRBJ2-3 | TRBV7-8 | CASSLVASSGGSTDTQYF
TRBJ2-3 | TRBV12-3/TRBV12-4 | CASSFIRHTQYF
TRBJ2-3 | TRBV7-3 | CASSLLAGAAADTQYF
TRBJ1-2 | TRBV5-1 | CASSRPETSDGYTF
TRBJ2-1 | TRBV5-1 | CASSLTSAGEQFF
TRBJ2-1 | TRBV4-1 | CASSLDRGSRGGFNEQFF
TRBJ2-7 | TRBV14 | CASSQGIAGGPASSYEQYF
TRBJ2-5 | TRBV7-9 | CASARTQETQYF
TRBJ2-1 | TRBV15 | CATSTTSGGVQWLEQFF
TRBJ2-7 | TRBV29-1 | CSVASGTTYEQYF
TRBJ2-5 | TRBV6-2/TRBV6-3 | CASTPWTDQETQYF
TRBJ2-5 | TRBV2 | CASSGTSGGSMSGTQYF
TRBJ1-2 | TRBV28 | CASSFWPAYGYTF
TRBJ2-7 | TRBV7-8 | CASSLMVGFYEQYF
TRBJ2-7 | TRBV5-1 | CASSLGQDYEQYF
TRBJ1-1 | TRBV15 | CATSRDGRENTEAFF
TRBJ2-3 | TRBV9 | CASSVSLAGVSDTQYF
TRBJ2-2 | TRBV12-5 | CASGLGQGAWNTGELFF
TRBJ2-5 | TRBV6-2/TRBV6-3 | CASSKPGTAQETQYF
TRBJ2-7 | TRBV19 | CASSALQGWEQYF
TRBJ2-1 | TRBV6-5 | CASSYNSDPSYNEQFF
TRBJ2-3 | TRBV7-9 | CASSPDRDADTQYF
TRBJ2-3 | TRBV24-1 | CATSDPGTGSTDTQYF
TRBJ1-1 | TRBV29-1 | CSVEQIGGMTEAFF
TRBJ1-2 | TRBV10-3 | CAISAREDHGYTF
TRBJ2-3 | TRBV5-6 | CASSSGTSGTDTQYF